The entry that follows covers one TCR beta chain sequence. Authors' methods: Counts of nucleated cells, estimated from reference gene primer amplification, were obtained. Using immunoSEQ multiplex PCR, the repertoire was profiled, and TCRdb retains in-frame clones only, with some absent. For V, J and clone size, that table is used; D and trimming come from the DNA. The table lists about 78,000 clones, approximately 86% of them singletons. The source of the sample is a study of blood T cell repertoires in COVID-19. This sequence was found in a man aged 50 to 59 with active or convalescent COVID-19. Sequenced: peripheral blood.

In DNA form, the CDR3 reads TGTGCCAGCAGCTTAGTGGGGGGAACTACCGTAGAGCTGTTTTTT. Translated, it gives CASSLVGGTTVELFF. J is TRBJ2-2 and V is TRBV11-2; D possibly corresponds to TRBD2 (6 bases). Germline-derived CDR1 and CDR2 are SGHAT and FQNNGV. Trimming pared 1 base from V and 11 bases from J, leaving 17 bases between. This CDR3 has 15 amino acids.